This TCR beta chain was sequenced in a study of cytomegalovirus exposure and HLA in healthy donors (dated by TCRdb to about 2017). Turning to the overall study: In an earlier analysis of under 750 of the donors, around 290 Gb of sequence data and approximately 120 million unique TCR beta sequences from about 190 million T cells were reported. Donor age, sex, ethnicity and CMV serostatus were compiled together with the repertoire data. An earlier analysis of fewer than 750 of the donors used high-throughput TCR beta sequencing to judge whether each TCR beta V gene segment behaved as functional or pseudogenic. Along with the roughly 710-subject first cohort, a separate validation cohort of over a hundred different subjects was used. Several DR-DQ haplotypes were handled as single units for association and clustering, since linkage in the cohort was strong. The number of typed donors differed by locus: about 620-630 for A, B, C, DRB1 and DQB1; 522 for DQA1; roughly 600 for DPA1; and 400 to 480 for DPB1. The study profiled the T cell repertoires of 550 to 700 subjects by immunosequencing and related them to cytomegalovirus serostatus. Of the roughly 400 genotyped donors, 80% to 90% were placed in the genetic ancestry cluster associated with self-reported Caucasian donors. About 300 gigabases of sequencing data and approximately 93 million unique TCR sequences were included in an early release covering roughly 600 HLA-typed donors. To predict cytomegalovirus infection status, the study combined high-throughput TCR immunosequencing, statistical association of individual TCRs with disease status, and machine learning. Among some 400 genotyped donors of the cohort, an average of approximately 240,000 unique TCR beta nucleotide sequences was sequenced per donor, of which about 18% were non-productive. Rather than using new phenotypic data, the later analysis identified candidate immune exposures from TCR beta sequences and from how often those sequences occurred across donors. In a later genetic analysis, genome-wide SNP genotypes for about three fifths of the 666 donors were used, and that subset was treated as a discovery cohort. Every repertoire in the discovery cohort had been generated on one and the same sequencing platform. The study aimed to test whether signatures of past pathogen exposure could be identified by cataloging public T cell receptors. A later analysis re-examined previously published TCR beta repertoires from about 670 donors and added high-resolution HLA genotyping to investigate patterns of TCR occurrence. Both class I and class II loci were covered by HLA typing, at four-digit resolution.

The method behind the library was the immunoSEQ multiplex PCR assay. For the multiplex PCR, a mixture combining 60 forward primers for TCR Vbeta segments and 13 reverse primers for TCR Jbeta segments was used. A multiplex PCR assay on genomic DNA amplified the CDR3 region of rearranged TCR beta genes. Amplified TCR beta libraries were sequenced as 87-base-pair reads on the Illumina HiSeq System. As for the original processing: A later analysis counted some 80 million unique TCR beta chains across the 500 to 850 repertoires, and around 9.9 million of these chains were shared by at least two donors. A nearest-neighbor algorithm error-corrected the raw reads and collapsed the reads into unique sequences, merging closely related sequences to remove PCR and sequencing errors. Alignment of CDR3 sequences to IMGT reference sequences was used to assign V, D and J gene segments. Each retained sequence needed at least a six-nucleotide match to both a V gene segment and a J gene segment. A rearrangement counted as productive if the CDR3 had no stop codons and remained in frame with V and J, and every other rearrangement counted as non-productive. CDR3 was defined according to IMGT convention as the region running from the second conserved V-encoded cysteine to the conserved J-encoded phenylalanine. Sequences without an unambiguous match to a single V gene segment were excluded from the earlier analysis of 450 to 750 of the donors. In an earlier analysis of 587 of the donors, V segments were called functional above 56.7% productive rearrangements and were called segregating when the between-donor standard deviation exceeded 5%. To diagnose cytomegalovirus status from the catalog of TCR beta chain sequences, a statistical classification framework was built. V and J gene assignment, in a later analysis, came from comparing TCR nucleotide sequences with IMGT/GENE-DB human TR gene sequences. Using the TCRdist pipeline, a later analysis assigned CDR3 sequences along with most-parsimonious VDJ recombination scenarios. A later analysis defined each TCR beta chain by its CDR3 amino acid sequence plus V-gene family, and excluded reads lacking a unique V-gene family. To address suspected cross-contamination and a sequencing artifact, a later analysis removed 592 highly shared, low-generation-probability nucleotide sequences. In a later analysis, a clonal expansion index for each public chain was calculated from normalized within-repertoire ranks of inferred template counts. In a later analysis, generation probabilities were computed using a VDJ recombination model fitted to out-of-frame rearrangements, and the results were checked against IGoR. In a later analysis, hypergeometric tests were used to score TCR-TCR, TCR-HLA and TCR-CMV co-occurrence, with a repertoire-size bias correction applied to TCR pairs. False discovery rates were estimated in a later analysis by permuting HLA or CMV assignments 20 times. In a later analysis, co-occurring TCRs were grouped using DBSCAN, with TCRdist sequence similarity added in when clustering inside HLA-allele-positive subsets. Repertoires with fewer than 30,000 or more than 120,000 public chains were left out of co-occurrence clustering, as were a handful of repertoires with anomalous nucleotide sharing. Held by TCRdb, this immuneACCESS table contains in-frame sequences only and omits some clones. Under half of the omission traces to an unresolved V gene where checked; the cause of the rest is unknown. V, J and clone size are those of that table, while D and trimming were read from the DNA. In this sample the table shows about 130,000 clones, around three quarters of which occur a single time. Together, the top ten hold more than 2.5% of the sample.

The cohort was made up of approximately 670 healthy bone marrow donors. Cohort members were all nominally healthy when sampled, although unrecorded immune exposures were likely present. The donor was CMV seronegative and was included in the group of a few hundred seronegative cohort members. A peripheral blood sample was collected from each donor, and TCR beta sequencing was performed on peripheral blood mononuclear cells. The Qiagen DNeasy Blood Extraction Kit was used to extract genomic DNA from the blood cell samples. Spanning cysteine to phenylalanine, the CDR3 consists of 16 amino acids. The only DNA kept is the CDR3, 48 bases in frame from the first base. The junction carries 16 bases between V and J, which are trimmed by 1 base and 3 bases respectively. CDR1 and CDR2 (MDHEN, SYDVKM) derive from the germline V gene. This clone showed up just a few times. This receptor's antigen is unknown. No qualities accompany the bases; no much larger clone lies one base away.

Beyond this particular receptor, the publication reports: Most TCR sequences were seen in very few donors, while some public TCRs were found in many individuals. Because the 87-base-pair reads could not distinguish some IMGT-functional V segments, including TRBV6-2 and TRBV6-3, those segments were excluded. Cytomegalovirus status was reported to be diagnosed by the classifier with high specificity and sensitivity in both the original and validation cohorts. Linkage disequilibrium might explain the correlated functional status among segregating V segments, but an unknown experimental factor could not be ruled out. In a later analysis, the rate of TCR association differed among HLA loci, with DRB1 alleles having the most associated TCRs and HLA-C alleles having the fewest. A further reported finding was that TCR beta sequences accurately predicted the HLA-A and HLA-B alleles for most subjects in the first cohort. Roughly uniform sequencing depth across donors was assumed in presence/absence analyses, although this assumption may not hold. An association between a missense DCLRE1C variant and V-gene and J-gene trimming of TCR beta chains was found in a later genetic analysis and replicated in an independent cohort. In a later analysis, most CMV-associated TCR beta chains were found to appear HLA-restricted, with HLA associations seemingly driven largely by CMV exposure. CMV serostatus was the only immune exposure information available for the cohort. In an earlier analysis of 587 of the donors, most TCR beta V segments appeared in productive rearrangements about 90% or about 30% of the time, broadly matching IMGT annotations. A later analysis reported that several top co-occurrence clusters appeared linked to parvovirus B19, influenza, CMV and Epstein-Barr virus. In a later genetic analysis, fewer N-insertions in productive TCRs were reported among donors in an Asian-associated ancestry cluster than the roughly 700-donor mean. The authors suggested that the approach could potentially be generalized to other disease states and immunological phenotypes. Because counts were too low, approximately 18 rarely observed V segments, including chromosome 9 orphons, were excluded from the earlier analysis of under 650 of the donors. Strong co-occurrence of HLA alleles, especially DR and DQ, made assigning TCR associations to individual alleles difficult. HLA typing was unavailable for some donors at each locus, so association tests used only the typed subset. A few of the identified cytomegalovirus-associated TCR beta chains were confirmed in vitro to be specific for cytomegalovirus antigens. At a false discovery rate of 0.05, a later analysis linked 16,951 TCR beta sequences to specific HLA alleles. The study gave a list of around 170 TCR beta chains associated with cytomegalovirus. A group of highly shared sequence variants was considered likely to be a technical artifact of the sequencing pipeline. The cohort was sequenced for TCR beta chains only, and without alpha or paired-chain data the features that could be detected were limited. A later analysis found that HLA-associated TCR beta chains were more clonally expanded and had lower generation probabilities than equally common non-associated chains.

The clonotype comes from a woman in her forties or fifties in good health and CMV-seronegative. The sequenced material came from PBMCs. This receptor chain uses TRBV28 and TRBJ2-7; TRBD1 might be the D gene, on 5 matching bases. The CDR3 loop reads CASSLFAQGFDYEQYF. The DNA sequence is as follows: TGTGCCAGCAGTTTATTTGCCCAGGGATTCGACTACGAGCAGTACTTC.